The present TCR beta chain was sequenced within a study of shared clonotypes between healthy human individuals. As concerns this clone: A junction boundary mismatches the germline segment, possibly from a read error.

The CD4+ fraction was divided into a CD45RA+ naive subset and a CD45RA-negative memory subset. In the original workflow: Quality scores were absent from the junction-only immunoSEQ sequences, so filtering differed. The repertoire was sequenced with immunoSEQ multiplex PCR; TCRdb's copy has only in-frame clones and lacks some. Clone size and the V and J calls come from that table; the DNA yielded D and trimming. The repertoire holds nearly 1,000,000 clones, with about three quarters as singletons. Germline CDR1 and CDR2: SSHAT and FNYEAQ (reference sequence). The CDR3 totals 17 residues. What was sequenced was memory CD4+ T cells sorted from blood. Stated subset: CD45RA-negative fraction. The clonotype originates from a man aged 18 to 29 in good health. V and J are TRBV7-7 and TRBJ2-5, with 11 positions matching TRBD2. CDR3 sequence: CASSLARASGGKETQYF. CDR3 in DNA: TGTGCTAGCAGCTTAGCGCGGGCTAGCGGGGGGAAAGAGACCCAGTACTTC.